This record looks at one TCR beta chain sequence and its context. Its antigen remains unidentified. This clone may be a read error of a much larger clone one base away. Time point noted: newly diagnosed GD, antithyroid drugs for less than 3 months. After RNA was extracted from PBMCs, the TCR library was made from it. As a group, patients came from one endocrinology department in Xi'an, China. The data were obtained in a study of regulatory T cells in long-lasting Graves disease. Study outcomes and limitations: Persistent disease showed a preference for TRBV28, TRBJ1-2 and TRBJ2-5.

CDR1 and CDR2 (germline): DFQATT, SNEGSKA (reference sequence). The CDR3 totals 15 residues. Construction of the TCR beta libraries employed iRepertoire HTBI primers in conjunction with Arm-PCR of CDR3 regions. Each CDR3 protein is one row after TCRdb ran MiXCR on the multiplex PCR reads. The sample lists some 410,000 distinct CDR3 sequences; roughly 17% were seen once. These data were likewise used in another study, on T cells in Graves' hyperthyroidism and ophthalmopathy. That report adds: Initially, a first-round RT-PCR of the TCR CDR3 employed the HTBI primer set. Most clonotypes expanded in the thyroid (above 0.001) were also present in blood.

The sample here was peripheral blood mononuclear cells (PBMCs), taken at new diagnosis, from a patient treated with antithyroid drugs. The V and J genes are TRBV20-1 and TRBJ2-5; TRBD1 or TRBD2 may be the D gene (6 bases each). This TCR derives from a woman aged 30 to 39 with Graves disease. The CDR3 DNA reads as TGCAGTGCTAGCCTAATACAGGGAGGAGGAGAGACCCAGTGCTTC. Translating gives CSASLIQGGGETQCF.